The rows below give T cell receptor beta chains drawn from one sample of a study of vaccination effects on CD4 cells after COVID-19. Assay: immunoSEQ multiplex PCR; the TCRdb copy retains only in-frame clones and omits some. The sample gives over 65,000 clones, 77% of which show up once; roughly 2% is in the top ten. What these receptors recognize is not known. The source material was CD4+ T cells from PBMCs cultured without peptide, sampled before COVID-19 vaccination. These receptors were obtained from a human donor who received a COVID-19 vaccine. Each CDR3 is given with its conserved first and last residue. D genes are given only for firm matches. The listing skips clone size in some rows; elsewhere it reads once, few, many or a size class.

TRBJ2-1 | - | 20 | TRBV19 | TRBD2 | TGTGCCAGTAGTCCCCGCCCCGGGACTAGCGGGGGCAGCTCCTACAATGAGCAGTTCTTC | CASSPRPGTSGGSSYNEQFF
TRBJ1-2 | - | 14 | TRBV19 | TRBD1 | TGTGCCAGTAGTATAGAGACAGGGATCTATGGCTACACCTTC | CASSIETGIYGYTF
TRBJ2-3 | once | 14 | TRBV29-1 | - | TGCAGCGTTGAACTGCGGGTACTCTCAGATACGCAGTATTTT | CSVELRVLSDTQYF
TRBJ2-3 | - | 11 | TRBV12-3/TRBV12-4 | - | TGTGCCAGCACGGTCGGAGGGACGCAGTATTTT | CASTVGGTQYF
TRBJ2-3 | - | 12 | TRBV6-5 | - | TGTGCCCTCTGGGGGAGCACAGATACGCAGTATTTT | CALWGSTDTQYF
TRBJ1-5 | - | 13 | TRBV27 | - | TGTGCCAGCATGGGCGGTCCCAATCAGCCCCAGCATTTT | CASMGGPNQPQHF
TRBJ1-2 | - | 13 | TRBV2 | - | TGTGCCAGCAGGCCCCGCGGACAAACAATCTACACCTTC | CASRPRGQTIYTF
TRBJ1-1 | - | 13 | TRBV12-3/TRBV12-4 | - | TGTGCCAGCAGTTTAGCCGGGGGAAGGATAGCTTTCTTT | CASSLAGGRIAFF
TRBJ1-2 | - | 12 | TRBV6-5 | - | TGTGCCACTGAATCGACGGCCTATGGCTACACCTTC | CATESTAYGYTF
TRBJ2-3 | - | 14 | TRBV6-5 | TRBD1 | TGTGCCAGCAGTTGGGACAGAAGCACAGATACGCAGTATTTT | CASSWDRSTDTQYF
TRBJ2-5 | - | 15 | TRBV7-2 | TRBD1 | TGTGCCAGCAACTCCGGGACAGGGAGGGAAGAGACCCAGTACTTC | CASNSGTGREETQYF
TRBJ1-3 | - | 15 | TRBV5-1 | - | TGCGCCAGCAGCTTAGGAGGGACGGTGGGAAACACCATATATTTT | CASSLGGTVGNTIYF
TRBJ1-1 | - | 14 | TRBV6-6 | - | TGTGCCAGCAGTGGGGCGACCAGTACGGCTGAAGCTTTCTTT | CASSGATSTAEAFF
TRBJ2-1 | - | 15 | TRBV9 | - | TGTGCCAGCAGCGCTCCGGGACCCCCCTGGAATGAGCAGTTCTTC | CASSAPGPPWNEQFF
TRBJ2-1 | - | 16 | TRBV19 | TRBD2 | TGTGCCAGTAGTACCCATCTAGCGGGGGCGCTCTATGAGCAGTTCTTC | CASSTHLAGALYEQFF
TRBJ2-2 | once | 14 | TRBV14 | TRBD1 | TGTGCCAGCAGCAGACAGGGGAACACCGGGGAGCTGTTTTTT | CASSRQGNTGELFF
TRBJ2-1 | - | 12 | TRBV15 | TRBD2 | TGTGCCACCAGCAGAGAGGGCGGGAGGGAGTTCTTC | CATSREGGREFF
TRBJ2-3 | - | 13 | TRBV10-2 | - | TGCGCCAGCAGTGAGTCGGGGACAGATACGCAGTATTTT | CASSESGTDTQYF
TRBJ2-5 | - | 16 | TRBV5-1 | TRBD2 | TGCGCCAGCAGCTTGGGGGGCGGGAGCACTCAAGAGACCCAGTACTTC | CASSLGGGSTQETQYF
TRBJ1-2 | - | 12 | TRBV6-5 | - | TGTGCCAGCTCGTCATTAAACTATGGCTACACCTTC | CASSSLNYGYTF
TRBJ1-2 | - | 15 | TRBV5-5 | - | TGTGCCAGCAGCCCCTCCTTGGGAGGCCTCTATGGCTACACCTTC | CASSPSLGGLYGYTF
TRBJ2-3 | - | 14 | TRBV6-5 | - | TGTGCCAGCGAGCTTAGACAGGGCACAGATACGCAGTATTTT | CASELRQGTDTQYF
TRBJ2-2 | few | 14 | TRBV14 | - | TGTGCCAGCAGCCAAGGAGGGGGTATCGGGGAGCTGTTTTTT | CASSQGGGIGELFF
TRBJ2-2 | few | 15 | TRBV5-6 | TRBD1 | TGTGCCAGCAGCGGCCGGGACAGGGCCACCGGGGAGCTGTTTTTT | CASSGRDRATGELFF
TRBJ1-5 | - | 17 | TRBV24-1 | TRBD1 | TGTGCCACCAGTGATTCCCGGGACAGGGTGAGCAATCAGCCCCAGCATTTT | CATSDSRDRVSNQPQHF
TRBJ1-2 | - | 14 | TRBV5-1 | - | TGCGCCAGCAGCCTGGAGGGGCAGGACTATGGCTACACCTTC | CASSLEGQDYGYTF
TRBJ2-2 | - | 14 | TRBV5-1 | - | TGCGCCAGCAGCTTGGGTCCGGAGACCGGGGAGCTGTTTTTT | CASSLGPETGELFF
TRBJ1-1 | few | 15 | TRBV19 | - | TGTGCCAGTTCTCAGCCCTATACATTGAACACTGAAGCTTTCTTT | CASSQPYTLNTEAFF
TRBJ1-2 | - | 13 | TRBV12-3/TRBV12-4 | - | TGTGCCAGCAGTTTCGGACAACTCTATGGCTACACCTTC | CASSFGQLYGYTF
TRBJ2-5 | - | 12 | TRBV18 | - | TGTGCCAGCGGACGGGACCAAGAGACCCAGTACTTC | CASGRDQETQYF
TRBJ2-1 | - | 18 | TRBV5-5 | - | TGTGCCAGCAGCTTGGTATCGTCGGGCTCGTCCCCTTACAATGAGCAGTTCTTC | CASSLVSSGSSPYNEQFF
TRBJ2-1 | - | 15 | TRBV4-2 | TRBD2 | TGTGCCAGCAGCCAAGGACTAGCGGTCTACAATGAGCAGTTCTTC | CASSQGLAVYNEQFF
TRBJ1-3 | - | 17 | TRBV5-8 | - | TGTGCCAGCAGCTTGGAATACCGGGGGGCCGAGAGAAACACCATATATTTT | CASSLEYRGAERNTIYF
TRBJ2-3 | - | 15 | TRBV7-8 | TRBD1 | TGTGCCAGCAGCTTCGGACAGGCCGCTGCAGATACGCAGTATTTT | CASSFGQAAADTQYF
TRBJ2-2 | many | 15 | TRBV7-2 | TRBD2 | TGTGCCAGCAGCTTACAGGGAGGGACCACCGGGGAGCTGTTTTTT | CASSLQGGTTGELFF
TRBJ1-2 | - | 14 | TRBV2 | TRBD1 | TGTGCCAGCAGGTCCGGGACAGGGTCGGGTGGCTACACCTTC | CASRSGTGSGGYTF
TRBJ1-6 | - | 14 | TRBV9 | - | TGTGCCAGCAGCGTAGAGCTGCTAGATTCACCCCTCCACTTT | CASSVELLDSPLHF
TRBJ2-6 | - | 17 | TRBV7-2 | - | TGTGCCAGCAGCTTAGTGGTCAGCAACTCTGGGGCCAACGTCCTGACTTTC | CASSLVVSNSGANVLTF
TRBJ2-2 | - | 15 | TRBV11-2 | TRBD1 | TGTGCCAGCAGCTTTAGGTCAACAGGGGCCGGGGAGCTGTTTTTT | CASSFRSTGAGELFF
TRBJ2-5 | - | 13 | TRBV19 | - | TGTGCCAGTAGTAGAGCTGGGTGGGAGACCCAGTACTTC | CASSRAGWETQYF
TRBJ1-4 | - | 13 | TRBV3-1/TRBV3-2 | - | TGTGCCAGCAGCCAGCTGCCAGGCGAAAAACTGTTTTTT | CASSQLPGEKLFF
TRBJ1-1 | once | 13 | TRBV6-4 | - | TGTGCCAGCAGCCAAAACTGGAACACTGAAGCTTTCTTT | CASSQNWNTEAFF
TRBJ2-2 | - | 16 | TRBV12-5 | TRBD1 | TGTGCTAGTGGGCTACGGACAGGGGGCTATACCGGGGAGCTGTTTTTT | CASGLRTGGYTGELFF
TRBJ1-1 | - | 16 | TRBV18 | TRBD1 | TGTGCCAGCTCACCGCGGACAGGGGTGACGGGCACTGAAGCTTTCTTT | CASSPRTGVTGTEAFF
TRBJ1-1 | once | 12 | TRBV28 | - | TGTGCCACCCAATCTGGGTCCACTGAAGCTTTCTTT | CATQSGSTEAFF
TRBJ2-2 | - | 15 | TRBV5-8 | - | TGTGCCAGCAGCCTCCGGGACCTCTACACCGGGGAGCTGTTTTTT | CASSLRDLYTGELFF
TRBJ2-5 | - | 13 | TRBV10-3 | - | TGTGCCATTATGGGGACGGCCGGGGAGACCCAGTACTTC | CAIMGTAGETQYF
TRBJ2-2 | - | 13 | TRBV10-3 | - | TGTGCCATCAGTGTGGGGGGCCCCGGGGAGCTGTTTTTT | CAISVGGPGELFF
TRBJ2-5 | - | 12 | TRBV29-1 | - | TGCAGCGTTAGTTCGGGCTCGGAGACCCAGTACTTC | CSVSSGSETQYF
TRBJ1-1 | - | 14 | TRBV5-1 | TRBD1 | TGCGCCAGCAGCTGGGGGACAGGGCTCACTGAAGCTTTCTTT | CASSWGTGLTEAFF
TRBJ2-4 | - | 21 | TRBV18 | TRBD2 | TGTGCCAGCTCACTAACGGGGCTAGCGGGGGGGTCCCTCCTAGCCAAAAACATTCAGTACTTC | CASSLTGLAGGSLLAKNIQYF
TRBJ1-1 | - | 14 | TRBV6-2/TRBV6-3 | - | TGTGCCAGCAGCCCCTACAGGGAAACCACTGAAGCTTTCTTT | CASSPYRETTEAFF
TRBJ1-1 | - | 13 | TRBV6-5 | - | TGTGCCAGCAGGACGGGGGGGAACACTGAAGCTTTCTTT | CASRTGGNTEAFF
TRBJ2-3 | - | 11 | TRBV28 | - | TGTGCCAGCAGTTTAGTTGATACGCAGTATTTT | CASSLVDTQYF